The 26 T cell receptor beta chains below all came from one sample that was sequenced in a study of Ad26.COV2.S vaccination and SARS-CoV-2 variants. Generated by immunoSEQ multiplex PCR, the TCRdb table keeps only in-frame clones and is missing some. The table has some 350,000 clones, about 90% seen once. The material was peripheral blood, obtained after recovery from COVID-19. Every receptor here comes from a human donor who had recovered from COVID-19.

The chain links TRBV2 to TRBJ2-7; 7 bases match TRBD1. This CDR3 spans 13 amino acids. The junction had 6 bases not matched to a gene; V was cut back by 7 bases and J by 3 bases. CDR1 SNHLY and CDR2 FYNNEI come from the germline V gene. The CDR3 loop is CASTRDSVYEQYF. CDR3 DNA: TGTGCCAGCACCCGGGACAGTGTCTACGAGCAGTACTTC.

In its sample, this clone was seen once. This chain connects TRBV6-1 to TRBJ2-5, with D possibly being TRBD1 or TRBD2 (6 bases each). Germline V gene lookup returns CDR1 MNHNS and CDR2 SASEGT. Between the trimmed V and J ends, which lost 2 bases and 7 bases, there was a span of 17 bases. The CDR3 loop spans 15 amino acids. This CDR3 reads CASSEYGGTRVTQYF. The CDR3 DNA follows: TGTGCCAGCAGTGAATACGGGGGCACCCGCGTGACCCAGTACTTC.

The chain is built from TRBV5-1 and TRBJ2-7; 8 bases agree with TRBD2. CDR3 size: 16 residues. The V gene end was trimmed by 4 bases and the J gene end by 3 bases; junction bases not matched to a gene: 12. CDR1 and CDR2 (germline): SGHRS, YFSETQ. The CDR3 sequence: CASSPPLAGGIYEQYF. The CDR3 DNA follows: TGCGCCAGCAGCCCCCCCCTCGCGGGGGGAATCTACGAGCAGTACTTC.

Only one count was recorded for this clone. The chain carries TRBV28 and TRBJ1-1, with no clear D. Trimming cost V 2 bases and J 4 bases, with 8 bases left between them. Germline V lookup: CDR1 MDHEN, CDR2 SYDVKM. The CDR3 sequence is 13 residues long. CDR3 bases: TGTGCCAGCAGTTTAGGGGAACCCACTGAAGCTTTCTTT. Translating gives CASSLGEPTEAFF.

The V gene is TRBV10-2, the J gene TRBJ2-7; 7 bases are shared with TRBD1. V was pared by 6 bases and J by 2 bases, with 1 base of the junction left unmatched. The length of the CDR3 is 12 residues. Germline CDR1 is WSHSY and CDR2 is SAAADI. This CDR3 reads CASRGTAYEQYF. CDR3 sequence (DNA): TGCGCCAGCAGGGGGACAGCCTACGAGCAGTACTTC.

This sequence joins TRBV2 and TRBJ1-5; a weak D match, TRBD1 (6 bases). The CDR3 loop spans 15 amino acids. Deletions cut 4 bases from V and 6 bases from J, with 16 bases between. Germline assignment: CDR1 SNHLY and CDR2 FYNNEI. CDR3 nucleotides: TGTGCCAGCAGTGGGGACACGCCTCGGGGTCAGCCCCAGCATTTT. Protein sequence: CASSGDTPRGQPQHF.

The rearrangement joins TRBV7-9 to TRBJ1-6; the match to TRBD1 covers 11 bases. The CDR3 totals 14 residues. The ends lost 5 bases at V and 10 bases at J; junction bases unmatched: 4. The germline V gene has CDR1 SEHNR and CDR2 FQNEAQ (reference sequence). CDR3 region: CASSAGTGGSPLHF. The CDR3 DNA reads TGTGCCAGCAGCGCCGGGACAGGGGGGTCACCCCTCCACTTT.

The chain has TRBV7-9 and TRBJ2-1; no reliable D call. The V end was cut by 3 bases, the J end by 7 bases, with 10 bases between. From germline, CDR1 is SEHNR and CDR2 FQNEAQ (reference sequence). The CDR3 is made up of 13 amino acids. In DNA form, the CDR3 reads TGTGCCAGCAGCTTTAAAATGACAAATGAGCAGTTCTTC. It encodes CASSFKMTNEQFF.

The genes are TRBV7-6 and TRBJ1-3, with D possibly being TRBD1 (6 bases). Between the trimmed V and J ends, which lost 4 bases and 8 bases, there was a span of 18 bases. CDR3 size: 15 residues. Germline assignment: CDR1 SGHVS and CDR2 FNYEAQ. The CDR3 nucleotides are TGTGCCAGCAGCTCGCAGGGGAGTGTGTCGGACACCATATATTTT. Protein: CASSSQGSVSDTIYF.

V is TRBV7-9 and J is TRBJ2-1, with a weak D call TRBD2 (6 bases). Between the trimmed V and J ends, which lost 7 bases and 3 bases, there was a span of 16 bases. Germline loops: CDR1 SEHNR, CDR2 FQNEAQ (reference sequence). This CDR3 has 15 amino acids. CDR3 in amino acids: CASTTGTLDYNEQFF. In DNA, the CDR3 is TGTGCCAGCACCACCGGGACTTTAGACTACAATGAGCAGTTCTTC.

For the CDR3, the DNA is TGTGCCAGTAGTGGATACGAGGGTGCTGAAGCTTTCTTT. It is translated as CASSGYEGAEAFF. The rearrangement links TRBV19 to TRBJ1-1; no clear D gene. The V end was cut by 5 bases, the J end by 6 bases, with 13 bases between. This CDR3 comprises 13 residues. Germline CDR1 and CDR2: LNHDA and SQIVND (reference sequence).

This chain joins TRBV19 and TRBJ2-3; 7 nucleotides line up with TRBD1. The germline gives CDR1 LNHDA, CDR2 SQIVND (reference sequence). V lost 1 base and J lost 2; bases outside the gene matches: 24. The CDR3 totals 22 residues. The CDR3 DNA is TGTGCCAGTAGTATAGGCCAACCACCAACTCTCTGGACAGGAAGGCACACAGATACGCAGTATTTT. This translates into CASSIGQPPTLWTGRHTDTQYF. Full variable domain (rest looked up from reference TRBV19 and TRBJ2-3): DGGITQSPKYLFRKEGQNVTLSCEQNLNHDAMYWYRQDPGQGLRLIYYSQIVNDFQKGDIAEGYSVSREKKESFPLTVTSAQKNPTAFYLCASSIGQPPTLWTGRHTDTQYFGPGTRLTVL.

The gene calls are TRBV2 and TRBJ2-2; D is perhaps TRBD1 or TRBD2 (6 bases each). Germline V lookup: CDR1 SNHLY, CDR2 FYNNEI. This CDR3 has 15 amino acids. With 6 bases removed from V and 6 bases from J, the gap between germline ends came to 17 bases. The CDR3 DNA reads as TGTGCCAGCAGAAGGGGGGACTCCCGGGCCGGGGAGCTGTTTTTT. Amino acids: CASRRGDSRAGELFF. Complete variable domain (other parts from reference TRBV2 and TRBJ2-2): EPEVTQTPSHQVTQMGQEVILRCVPISNHLYFYWYRQILGQKVEFLVSFYNNEISEKSEIFDDQFSVERPDGSNFTLKIRSTKLEDSAMYFCASRRGDSRAGELFFGEGSRLTVL.

V and J are TRBV5-1 and TRBJ2-1; D could derive from TRBD1 or TRBD2 (6 bases each). The CDR3 covers 14 residues. From germline, CDR1 is SGHRS and CDR2 YFSETQ. Deletions cut 6 bases from V and 7 bases from J, with 17 bases between. DNA of the CDR3: TGCGCCAGCAAAGGGGGGACTCTTCCTAATGAGCAGTTCTTC. Translation gives CASKGGTLPNEQFF.

The V call is TRBV2, the J call TRBJ2-7, with D maybe TRBD1 (5 bases). The CDR3 consists of 12 residues. Trimming left V 7 bases short and J 6 bases short, with 13 bases between. Germline V gives CDR1 SNHLY, CDR2 FYNNEI. Written as DNA, the CDR3 is TGTGCCAGCATTCTAGACACAGGCGAGCAGTACTTC. This translates into CASILDTGEQYF.

This chain connects TRBV6-5 to TRBJ1-1; 7 nucleotides agree with TRBD1. This CDR3 is 13 amino acids long. V was clipped by 10 bases and J by 1 base; unmatched bases: 6. Germline values: CDR1 MNHEY, CDR2 SVGAGI. The CDR3 bases are TGTGCCACGCACAGGGGACAGAACACTGAAGCTTTCTTT. This codes for CATHRGQNTEAFF.

The V gene is TRBV5-1, the J gene TRBJ1-2; maybe TRBD1 (6 bases). V lost 0 bases and J lost 5, with 23 bases in between. This CDR3 spans 18 amino acids. Germline loops: CDR1 SGHRS, CDR2 YFSETQ. CDR3 DNA: TGCGCCAGCAGCTTGGGATTCGGGGGGGCCGGTTCCGATTATGGCTACACCTTC. It translates to CASSLGFGGAGSDYGYTF.

This clone was recorded only once. This chain joins TRBV11-2 and TRBJ2-7; D gene uncertain. Trimming took 0 bases from V and 3 from J, leaving 12 bases between them. Germline CDR1 reads SGHAT; CDR2 reads FQNNGV. The CDR3 contains 15 residues. CDR3 coding DNA: TGTGCCAGCAGCTTAGATTACCACACCGACTACGAGCAGTACTTC. Residues: CASSLDYHTDYEQYF.

The chain combines TRBV7-6 with TRBJ1-1, with 9 bases matching TRBD1. In germline, CDR1 is SGHVS, CDR2 FNYEAQ. Germline trimming cut 5 bases from V and 0 bases from J; bases unmatched to any gene: 7. The CDR3 runs 16 residues. CDR3 region: CASSKRTGELNTEAFF. The DNA of the CDR3 is TGTGCCAGCAGCAAGAGGACAGGGGAACTGAACACTGAAGCTTTCTTT.

This clone has a single count. The rearrangement uses TRBV5-4 and TRBJ2-7, with TRBD2 matching 9 bases. CDR1 is SGHNT and CDR2 is YYREEE in the germline V gene (reference sequence). The V and J ends lost 2 bases and 5 bases, in that order; junction bases with no gene match: 5. The CDR3 covers 14 residues. CDR3 region: CASSFGGGADEQYF. CDR3 DNA sequence: TGTGCCAGCAGCTTTGGCGGGGGGGCAGACGAGCAGTACTTC.

The chain carries TRBV2 and TRBJ1-5; tentative D call: TRBD1 (5 bases). Germline assignment: CDR1 SNHLY and CDR2 FYNNEI. The CDR3 covers 13 residues. V lost 6 bases and J lost 5, with 11 bases in between. CDR3 in amino acids: CASSAGYDQPQHF. As DNA, the CDR3 is TGTGCCAGCAGCGCAGGGTATGATCAGCCCCAGCATTTT.

The chain is built from TRBV2 and TRBJ2-6, with 8 positions matching TRBD1. This CDR3 is built from 20 residues. Germline assignment: CDR1 SNHLY and CDR2 FYNNEI. The V segment lost 6 bases and the J segment 0 bases; nucleotides outside the gene matches: 16. DNA of the CDR3: TGTGCCAGCAGCCCAGAGGCCCTAGGACAGGGTCCCTCTGGGGCCAACGTCCTGACTTTC. Translating it yields CASSPEALGQGPSGANVLTF.

The chain is built from TRBV5-1 and TRBJ1-3; no clear D gene. The CDR3 length is 14 residues. Germline CDR1 reads SGHRS; CDR2 reads YFSETQ. Trimming cost V 5 bases and J 3 bases, with 12 bases left between them. As DNA, the CDR3 is TGCGCCAGCAGTGACAACGTTGGTGGAAACACCATATATTTT. Its translation is CASSDNVGGNTIYF.

The CDR3 protein is CASTNNRDTSSSGNTIYF. As DNA, the CDR3 is TGTGCCAGTACCAATAACCGGGACACCTCGAGCTCTGGAAACACCATATATTTT. V gene TRBV19 combines with J gene TRBJ1-3; possibly TRBD1 for D (6 bases). The CDR3 has 18 residues. The germline gives CDR1 LNHDA, CDR2 SQIVND (reference sequence). Trimming removed 7 bases from V and 0 bases from J, with 22 bases in between.

The chain links TRBV9 to TRBJ1-6, with unresolved D. Germline V CDR1 and CDR2: SGDLS, YYNGEE. The CDR3 spans 12 residues. With 0 bases removed from V and 9 bases from J, the gap between germline ends came to 4 bases. In DNA, the CDR3 is TGTGCCAGCAGCGTAGTGGGTTCACCCCTCCACTTT. It encodes CASSVVGSPLHF.

The V call is TRBV19, the J call TRBJ1-2; D is perhaps TRBD1 (5 bases). This CDR3 comprises 15 residues. Trimming pared 0 bases from V and 8 bases from J, leaving 16 bases between. Germline lookup yields CDR1 LNHDA and CDR2 SQIVND (reference sequence). For the CDR3, the DNA is TGTGCCAGTAGTATAGATGGGGCCCGGGGGTCGGGCTACACCTTC. Amino acid sequence: CASSIDGARGSGYTF.